Listed below are T cell receptor beta chains from one sample, sequenced in a study of T cell responses to AZD1222 COVID-19 vaccine. The repertoire was sequenced with immunoSEQ multiplex PCR; TCRdb's copy has only in-frame clones and lacks some. The sample includes 25,000 to 35,000 clones, around 78% seen only once; the top ten take about 5.3%. Here the sequenced sample was peripheral blood, taken on day 0 of AZD1222 vaccination. The receptors were gathered from an adult in good health. Each CDR3 is given with its conserved first and last residue. The D gene is left open where the match is weak. Rows may omit the clone size; those that give it use once, few, many or a size class.

NA | TRBJ1-1 | TRBV7-9 | TRBD1 | TGTGCCAGCAGCTACGGGACAGGAGGCACTGAAGCTTTCTTT | CASSYGTGGTEAFF
NA | TRBJ1-1 | TRBV3-1/TRBV3-2 | TRBD1 | TGTGCCAGCAGCCAAGTAGGGAGGGGGCGTCAAAACACTGAAGCTTTCTTT | CASSQVGRGRQNTEAFF
medium-sized | TRBJ2-2 | TRBV9 | NA | TGTGCCAGCAGCGTAGTTTTGGGGCAGGGCTACGGGGAGCTGTTTTTT | CASSVVLGQGYGELFF
NA | TRBJ2-1 | TRBV3-1/TRBV3-2 | NA | TGTGCCAGCAGCGAAGAGGGTAGGCAGCCCACTGAGCAGTTCTTC | CASSEEGRQPTEQFF
few | TRBJ2-1 | TRBV6-5 | TRBD2 | TGTGCCAGCAGTTACTCCCCAGCCGGGACTAGATATAGGCTGTTCTTC | CASSYSPAGTRYRLFF
few | TRBJ2-1 | TRBV5-1 | TRBD2 | TGCGCCAGCAGCCCACGACTAGCGGATGGCTACAATGAGCAGTTCTTC | CASSPRLADGYNEQFF
once | TRBJ1-2 | TRBV10-3 | TRBD1 | TGTGCCATCAGTGGGGGACAGGCTCGGGGCTATGGCTACACCTTC | CAISGGQARGYGYTF
NA | TRBJ1-2 | TRBV7-2 | NA | TGTGCCAGCAGCCCACCCGTCGGCAGAAACTATGGCTACACCTTC | CASSPPVGRNYGYTF
NA | TRBJ2-5 | TRBV7-9 | NA | TGTGCCAGCAGCTTAGAGGGTAGAGGCAGGAGTAAGTCCCAGTACTTC | CASSLEGRGRSKSQYF
few | TRBJ1-1 | TRBV10-3 | NA | TGTGCCATCAGCGTAGGACTATTAAAGAACACTGAAGCTTTCTTT | CAISVGLLKNTEAFF
NA | TRBJ1-2 | TRBV6-5 | TRBD1 | TGTGCCAGCAGTCGGACAGGCAACTATGGCTACACCTTC | CASSRTGNYGYTF
NA | TRBJ1-2 | TRBV7-8 | NA | TGTGCCAGCAGCTACAGGGCTAACTATGGCTACACCTTC | CASSYRANYGYTF
NA | TRBJ1-2 | TRBV19 | TRBD1 | TGTGCCAGTAGTCTCTGGACAGGGGTCGGCTACACCTTC | CASSLWTGVGYTF
NA | TRBJ1-1 | TRBV12-3/TRBV12-4 | NA | TGTGCCAGCAGTTCCAGGATGAACACTGAAGCTTTCTTT | CASSSRMNTEAFF
NA | TRBJ1-6 | TRBV15 | NA | TGTGCCACCAGCAGGGGGACATTCGCGGGGGGTTCACCCCTCCACTTT | CATSRGTFAGGSPLHF
once | TRBJ2-7 | TRBV5-8 | NA | TGTGCCAGCAGCTTGGTTGGGGGTGTCAAAGTTGAGCAGTACTTC | CASSLVGGVKVEQYF
once | TRBJ2-7 | TRBV4-2 | TRBD1 | TGTGCCAGCAGCCAAGATGAGACAGGGGGCTACGAGCAGTACTTC | CASSQDETGGYEQYF
NA | TRBJ2-3 | TRBV3-1/TRBV3-2 | TRBD1 | TGTGCCAGCAGCCATCTAGGACAGGGGAAGGGAGATACGCAGTATTTT | CASSHLGQGKGDTQYF
few | TRBJ2-7 | TRBV7-8 | NA | TGTGCCAGCAGCTTGACTTTCCCGGGACAAACCTACGAGCAGTACTTC | CASSLTFPGQTYEQYF
NA | TRBJ2-2 | TRBV7-2 | TRBD2 | TGTGCCAGCAGCAGGGGACTAGCGTACACCGGGGAGCTGTTTTTT | CASSRGLAYTGELFF
NA | TRBJ1-1 | TRBV5-1 | TRBD1 | TGCGCCAGCAGTTCTGACAGGGGGCAGACTGAAGCTTTCTTT | CASSSDRGQTEAFF
few | TRBJ2-4 | TRBV29-1 | NA | TGCAGCGTTGGGGGCGACAACCCCTCAAACATTCAGTACTTC | CSVGGDNPSNIQYF
NA | TRBJ2-7 | TRBV5-1 | NA | TGCGCCAGCAGCACCACTCCGGGACGTAGCTCCTACGAGCAGTACTTC | CASSTTPGRSSYEQYF
NA | TRBJ1-6 | TRBV30 | NA | TGTGCCTGGCGGGACATCCAAAGCTCCTATAATTCACCCCTCCACTTT | CAWRDIQSSYNSPLHF
NA | TRBJ2-5 | TRBV5-1 | NA | TGCGCCAGCAGCCGAGGGGAGAGAGAGACCCAGTACTTC | CASSRGERETQYF
NA | TRBJ1-3 | TRBV5-4 | NA | TGTGCCAGCAGGTTGGAGGGGGCTGGAAACACCATATATTTT | CASRLEGAGNTIYF
NA | TRBJ2-5 | TRBV19 | NA | TGTGCCAGTAGTAACAGGGAAAGGGAGACCCAGTACTTC | CASSNRERETQYF
NA | TRBJ2-4 | TRBV29-1 | TRBD1 | TGCAGCGTTAGGGACAGTCAGTGGGGAAACATTCAGTACTTC | CSVRDSQWGNIQYF
NA | TRBJ1-4 | TRBV11-2 | NA | TGTGCCAGCAGCTTAGATATGCCCGGGGCGGGTGAAAAACTGTTTTTT | CASSLDMPGAGEKLFF
NA | TRBJ2-2 | TRBV3-1/TRBV3-2 | TRBD2 | TGTGCCAGCAGCCCAGATACGAGCGGGGGGCTTTCGCTCGGGGAGCTGTTTTTT | CASSPDTSGGLSLGELFF
NA | TRBJ1-2 | TRBV30 | NA | TGTGCCTGGAGTGCTTCAGGGGATGGCTACACCTTC | CAWSASGDGYTF
NA | TRBJ2-2 | TRBV10-3 | NA | TGTGCCATAAATCCGGGACTCCCAGGGACCGGGGAGCTGTTTTTT | CAINPGLPGTGELFF
NA | TRBJ2-7 | TRBV18 | NA | TGTGCCATCTTTCTTCCGGGGGGACAACTTGACTACGAGCAGTACTTC | CAIFLPGGQLDYEQYF
medium-sized | TRBJ2-1 | TRBV5-8 | TRBD2 | TGTGCCAGCAGCCACCTCGGGACTAGCGGGAATTTGGGCAATGAGCAGTTCTTC | CASSHLGTSGNLGNEQFF
once | TRBJ2-5 | TRBV7-3 | NA | TGTGCCAGCAGCTTAGGGGACTTCCAAGAGACCCAGTACTTC | CASSLGDFQETQYF
once | TRBJ1-1 | TRBV28 | NA | TGTGCCAGCAGGTTCATAGGGCGGAACACTGAAGCTTTCTTT | CASRFIGRNTEAFF
NA | TRBJ1-5 | TRBV5-5 | NA | TGTGCCAGCAGCCACGGGGGCTCCCAAAATCAGCCCCAGCATTTT | CASSHGGSQNQPQHF
NA | TRBJ1-1 | TRBV5-1 | TRBD1 | TGCGCCAGCCGGGACAGTAACACTGAAGCTTTCTTT | CASRDSNTEAFF
NA | TRBJ2-3 | TRBV18 | NA | TGTGCCAGCTCACCGGCTCCCCAGCTGCGCACAGATACGCAGTATTTT | CASSPAPQLRTDTQYF
NA | TRBJ2-1 | TRBV7-7 | TRBD2 | TGTGCTAGCAGCCAAGGGACTAGGGTCGAGCAGTTCTTC | CASSQGTRVEQFF
few | TRBJ2-7 | TRBV19 | TRBD2 | TGTGCCAGTAGTATAGCGGCTAGCGGGGGGAACGAGCAGTACTTC | CASSIAASGGNEQYF
NA | TRBJ1-2 | TRBV5-4 | NA | TGTGCCAGCAGCATACCGGGACGGTCCGGCTATGGCTACACCTTC | CASSIPGRSGYGYTF
NA | TRBJ2-7 | TRBV5-1 | TRBD2 | TGCGCCAGCAGCTTGGCTAGCGGGGGGGCCCGATCCCGCGAGCAGTACTTC | CASSLASGGARSREQYF
NA | TRBJ1-1 | TRBV6-2/TRBV6-3 | NA | TGTGCCAGCAGTTACGGACAGCGGAACACTGAAGCTTTCTTT | CASSYGQRNTEAFF
medium-sized | TRBJ1-6 | TRBV27 | NA | TGTGCCAGCGCAAACAGGGATTATTCACCCCTCCACTTT | CASANRDYSPLHF
NA | TRBJ2-1 | TRBV15 | NA | TGTGCCACCAGCAGAGATAAAGTAACGGATGAGCAGTTCTTC | CATSRDKVTDEQFF
NA | TRBJ2-7 | TRBV19 | TRBD2 | TGTGCCAGTAGTCCGGGACTAGCGGGGGGATACGAGCAGTACTTC | CASSPGLAGGYEQYF
NA | TRBJ1-2 | TRBV6-5 | NA | TGTGCCAGCAGTTCTGCTGAGGGTTGGACTGGCTACACCTTC | CASSSAEGWTGYTF
NA | TRBJ1-1 | TRBV4-2 | NA | TGTGCCAGCAGCCAAGATCTGGAAGGGGTTGCAGCTTTCTTT | CASSQDLEGVAAFF
NA | TRBJ2-2 | TRBV18 | TRBD1 | TGTGCCAGCTCACCACCGACAGGGGGCAACACCGGGGAGCTGTTTTTT | CASSPPTGGNTGELFF
NA | TRBJ2-3 | TRBV7-2 | TRBD1 | TGTGCCAGCAGCGCCTGGACAGGGGGGGGCACAGATACGCAGTATTTT | CASSAWTGGGTDTQYF
NA | TRBJ1-2 | TRBV2 | NA | TGTGCCAGCAGTAGGGGAGGCTCCATAGCTAACTATGGCTACACCTTC | CASSRGGSIANYGYTF
NA | TRBJ1-1 | TRBV23-1 | NA | TGCGCCAGCAGTCAATGGGTCTCACCTGAAGCTTTCTTT | CASSQWVSPEAFF
NA | TRBJ1-2 | TRBV6-5 | NA | TGTGCCAGCAGGGGTACAGTTAACTATGGCTACACCTTC | CASRGTVNYGYTF
NA | TRBJ1-6 | TRBV6-5 | NA | TGTGCCAGCAGCCGACCCATGGAACCCCTCCACTTT | CASSRPMEPLHF
NA | TRBJ2-1 | TRBV12-3/TRBV12-4 | NA | TGTGCCAGCAGTTTAGGAAATGAGCAGTTCTTC | CASSLGNEQFF
NA | TRBJ1-2 | TRBV27 | NA | TGTGCCAGCAGTCCACAACGTTCTAGTAACTATGGCTACACCTTC | CASSPQRSSNYGYTF
few | TRBJ1-2 | TRBV4-2 | NA | TGTGCCAGCAGCCAAGTTCGCGCGGATGATGGCTACACCTTC | CASSQVRADDGYTF
NA | TRBJ1-2 | TRBV19 | NA | TGTGCCAGTAAGGATAAGGGTCGGAACTATGGCTACACCTTC | CASKDKGRNYGYTF